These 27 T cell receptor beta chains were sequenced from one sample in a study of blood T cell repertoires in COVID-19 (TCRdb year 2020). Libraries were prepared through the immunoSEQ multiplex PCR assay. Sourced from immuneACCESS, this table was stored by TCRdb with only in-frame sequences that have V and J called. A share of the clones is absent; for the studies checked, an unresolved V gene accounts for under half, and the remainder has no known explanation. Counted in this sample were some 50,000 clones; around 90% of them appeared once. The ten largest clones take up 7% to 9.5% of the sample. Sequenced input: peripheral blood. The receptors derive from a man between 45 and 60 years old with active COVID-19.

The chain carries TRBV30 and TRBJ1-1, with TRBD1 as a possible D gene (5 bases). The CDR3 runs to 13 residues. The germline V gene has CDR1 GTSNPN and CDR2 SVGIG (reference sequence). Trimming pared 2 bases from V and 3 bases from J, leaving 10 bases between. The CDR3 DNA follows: TGTGCCTGGAGTACGGGGGGGGACACTGAAGCTTTCTTT. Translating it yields CAWSTGGDTEAFF. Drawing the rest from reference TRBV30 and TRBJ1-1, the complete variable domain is SQTIHQWPATLVQPVGSPLSLECTVEGTSNPNLYWYRQAAGRGLQLLFYSVGIGQISSEVPQNLSASRPQDRQFILSSKKLLLSDSGFYLCAWSTGGDTEAFFGQGTRLTVV.

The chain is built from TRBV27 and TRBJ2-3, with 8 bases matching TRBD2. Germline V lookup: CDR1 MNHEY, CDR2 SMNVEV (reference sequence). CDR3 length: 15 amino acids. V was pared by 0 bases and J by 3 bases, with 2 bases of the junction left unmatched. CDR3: CASSLSSGSTDTQYF. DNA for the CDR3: TGTGCCAGCAGTTTATCAAGCGGGAGTACAGATACGCAGTATTTT.

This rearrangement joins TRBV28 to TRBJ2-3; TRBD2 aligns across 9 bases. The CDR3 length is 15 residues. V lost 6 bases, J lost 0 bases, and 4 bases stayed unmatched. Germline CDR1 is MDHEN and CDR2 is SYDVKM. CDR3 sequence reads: CASRLSGGSTDTQYF. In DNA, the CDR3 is TGTGCCAGCAGACTAAGCGGGGGGAGCACAGATACGCAGTATTTT.

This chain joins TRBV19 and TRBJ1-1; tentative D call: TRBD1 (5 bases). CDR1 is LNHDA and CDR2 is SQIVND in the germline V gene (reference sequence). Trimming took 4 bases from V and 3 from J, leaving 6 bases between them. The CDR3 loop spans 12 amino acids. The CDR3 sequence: CASSKTDTEAFF. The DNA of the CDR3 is TGTGCCAGTAGTAAGACAGACACTGAAGCTTTCTTT.

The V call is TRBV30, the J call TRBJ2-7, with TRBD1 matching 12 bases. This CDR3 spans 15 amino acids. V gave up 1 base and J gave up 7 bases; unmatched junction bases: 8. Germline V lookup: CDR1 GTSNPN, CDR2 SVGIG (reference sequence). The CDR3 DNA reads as TGTGCCTGGAGTGCGCGGGACAGGGGGCGAAGGGAGCAGTACTTC. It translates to CAWSARDRGRREQYF.

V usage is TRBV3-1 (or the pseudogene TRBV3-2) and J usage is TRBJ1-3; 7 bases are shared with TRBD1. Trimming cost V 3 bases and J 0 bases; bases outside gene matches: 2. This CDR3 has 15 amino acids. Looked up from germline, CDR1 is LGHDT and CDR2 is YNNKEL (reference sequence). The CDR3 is CASSHRDSSGNTIYF. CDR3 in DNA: TGTGCCAGCAGCCATCGGGACAGCTCTGGAAACACCATATATTTT.

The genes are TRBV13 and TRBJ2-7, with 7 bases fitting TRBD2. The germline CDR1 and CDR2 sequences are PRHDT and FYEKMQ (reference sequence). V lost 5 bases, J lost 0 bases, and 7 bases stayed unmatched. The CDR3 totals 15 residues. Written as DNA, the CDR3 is TGTGCCAGCAGCCCCCCAGCGGGGAACTCCTACGAGCAGTACTTC. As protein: CASSPPAGNSYEQYF.

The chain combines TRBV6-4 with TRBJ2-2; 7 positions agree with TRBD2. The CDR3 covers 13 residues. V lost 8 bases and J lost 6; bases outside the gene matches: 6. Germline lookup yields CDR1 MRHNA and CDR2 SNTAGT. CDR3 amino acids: CASRTGGSGELFF. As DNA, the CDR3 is TGTGCCAGCCGAACCGGGGGGTCCGGGGAGCTGTTTTTT.

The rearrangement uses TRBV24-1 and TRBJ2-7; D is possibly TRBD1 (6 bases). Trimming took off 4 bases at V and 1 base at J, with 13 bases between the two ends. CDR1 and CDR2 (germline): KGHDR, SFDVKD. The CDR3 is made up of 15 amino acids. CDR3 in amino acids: CATSETGQSSYEQYF. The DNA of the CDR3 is TGTGCCACCAGTGAAACCGGACAGAGTTCCTACGAGCAGTACTTC.

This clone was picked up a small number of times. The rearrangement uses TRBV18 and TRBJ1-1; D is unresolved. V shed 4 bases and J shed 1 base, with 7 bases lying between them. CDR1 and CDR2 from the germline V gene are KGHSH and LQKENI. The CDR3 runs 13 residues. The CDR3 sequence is CASSLQANTEAFF. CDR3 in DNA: TGTGCCAGCTCACTGCAGGCGAACACTGAAGCTTTCTTT.

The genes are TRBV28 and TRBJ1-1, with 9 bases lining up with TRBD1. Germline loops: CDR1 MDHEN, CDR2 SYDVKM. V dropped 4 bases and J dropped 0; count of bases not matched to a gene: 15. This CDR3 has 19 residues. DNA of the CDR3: TGTGCCAGCAGTTCGATTACAGGGGGCGGCCTAACGATGAACACTGAAGCTTTCTTT. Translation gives CASSSITGGGLTMNTEAFF. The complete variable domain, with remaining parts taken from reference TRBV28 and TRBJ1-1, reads DVKVTQSSRYLVKRTGEKVFLECVQDMDHENMFWYRQDPGLGLRLIYFSYDVKMKEKGDIPEGYSVSREKKERFSLILESASTNQTSMYLCASSSITGGGLTMNTEAFFGQGTRLTVV.

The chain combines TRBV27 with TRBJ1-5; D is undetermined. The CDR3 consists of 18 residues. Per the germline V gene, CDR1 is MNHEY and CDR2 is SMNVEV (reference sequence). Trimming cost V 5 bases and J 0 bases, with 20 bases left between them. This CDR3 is CASSPRGRPGYSNQPQHF. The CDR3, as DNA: TGTGCCAGCAGTCCTCGAGGGCGACCTGGTTATAGCAATCAGCCCCAGCATTTT.

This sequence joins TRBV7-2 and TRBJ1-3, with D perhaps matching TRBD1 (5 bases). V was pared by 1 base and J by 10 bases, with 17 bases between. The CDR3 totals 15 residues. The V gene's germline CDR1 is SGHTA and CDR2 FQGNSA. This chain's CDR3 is CASSLGGGQGGTIYF. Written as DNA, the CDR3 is TGTGCCAGCAGCTTAGGAGGCGGGCAGGGAGGGACCATATATTTT. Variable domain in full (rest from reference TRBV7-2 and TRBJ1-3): GAGVSQSPSNKVTEKGKDVELRCDPISGHTALYWYRQSLGQGLEFLIYFQGNSAPDKSGLPSDRFSAERTGGSVSTLTIQRTQQEDSAVYLCASSLGGGQGGTIYFGEGSWLTVV.

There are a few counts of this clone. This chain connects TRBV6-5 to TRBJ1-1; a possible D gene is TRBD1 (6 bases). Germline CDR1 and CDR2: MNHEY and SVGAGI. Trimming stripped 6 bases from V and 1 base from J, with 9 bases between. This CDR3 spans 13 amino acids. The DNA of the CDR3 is TGTGCCAGCAGAAGGACAGAGAACACTGAAGCTTTCTTT. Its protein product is CASRRTENTEAFF.

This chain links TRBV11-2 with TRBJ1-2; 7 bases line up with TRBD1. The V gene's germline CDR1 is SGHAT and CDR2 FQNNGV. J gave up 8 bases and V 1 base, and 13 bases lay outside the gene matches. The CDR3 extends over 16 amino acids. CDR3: CASSLGPGQPTMGYTF. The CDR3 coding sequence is TGTGCCAGCAGCTTAGGCCCGGGACAGCCAACGATGGGCTACACCTTC.

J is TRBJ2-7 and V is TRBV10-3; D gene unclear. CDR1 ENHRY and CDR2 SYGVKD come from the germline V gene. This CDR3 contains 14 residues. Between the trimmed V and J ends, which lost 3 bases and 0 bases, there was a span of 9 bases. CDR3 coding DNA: TGTGCCATCAGTGACAGTGCTGTCTCCTACGAGCAGTACTTC. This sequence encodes CAISDSAVSYEQYF.

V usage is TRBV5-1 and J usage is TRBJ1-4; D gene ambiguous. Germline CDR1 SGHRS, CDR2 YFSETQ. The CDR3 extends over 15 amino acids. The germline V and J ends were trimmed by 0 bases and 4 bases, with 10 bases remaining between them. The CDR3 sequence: CASSLVSGFNEKLFF. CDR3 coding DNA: TGCGCCAGCAGCTTGGTGTCAGGATTTAATGAAAAACTGTTTTTT.

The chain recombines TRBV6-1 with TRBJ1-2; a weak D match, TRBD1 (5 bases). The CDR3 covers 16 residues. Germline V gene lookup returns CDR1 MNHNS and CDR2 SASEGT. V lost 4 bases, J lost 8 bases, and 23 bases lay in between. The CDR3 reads CASSGFQGVRSGGYTF. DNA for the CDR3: TGTGCCAGCAGTGGTTTTCAGGGCGTGAGGTCCGGAGGCTACACCTTC.

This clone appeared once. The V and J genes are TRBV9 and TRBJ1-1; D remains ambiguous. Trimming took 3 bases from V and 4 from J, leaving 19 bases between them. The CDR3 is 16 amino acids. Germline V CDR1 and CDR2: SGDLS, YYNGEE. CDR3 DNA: TGTGCCAGCAGCGCATGGACCCAAAAGAGCGGCACTGAAGCTTTCTTT. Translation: CASSAWTQKSGTEAFF.

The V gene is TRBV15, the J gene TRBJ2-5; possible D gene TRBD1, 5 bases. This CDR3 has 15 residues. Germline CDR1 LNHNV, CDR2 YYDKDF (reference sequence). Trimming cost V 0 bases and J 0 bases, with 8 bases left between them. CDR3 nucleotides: TGTGCCACCAGCAGAGATGGGGCCGACCAAGAGACCCAGTACTTC. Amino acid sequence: CATSRDGADQETQYF.

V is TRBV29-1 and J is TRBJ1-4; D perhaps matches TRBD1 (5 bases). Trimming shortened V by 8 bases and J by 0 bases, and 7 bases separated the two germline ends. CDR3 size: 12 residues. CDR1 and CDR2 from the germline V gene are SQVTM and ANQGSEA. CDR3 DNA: TGCAGCAAGACAGCAACTAATGAAAAACTGTTTTTT. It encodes CSKTATNEKLFF.

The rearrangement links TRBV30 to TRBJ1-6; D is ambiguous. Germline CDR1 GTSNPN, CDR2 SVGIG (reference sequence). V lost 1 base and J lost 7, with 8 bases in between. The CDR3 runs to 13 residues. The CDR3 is CAWSAFGNSPLHF. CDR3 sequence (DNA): TGTGCCTGGAGTGCCTTCGGGAATTCACCCCTCCACTTT. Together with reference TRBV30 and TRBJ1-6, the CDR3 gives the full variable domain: SQTIHQWPATLVQPVGSPLSLECTVEGTSNPNLYWYRQAAGRGLQLLFYSVGIGQISSEVPQNLSASRPQDRQFILSSKKLLLSDSGFYLCAWSAFGNSPLHFGNGTRLTVT.

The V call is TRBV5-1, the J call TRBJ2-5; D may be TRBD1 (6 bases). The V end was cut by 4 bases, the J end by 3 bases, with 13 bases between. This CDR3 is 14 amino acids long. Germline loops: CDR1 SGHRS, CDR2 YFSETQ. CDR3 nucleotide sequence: TGCGCCAGCAGCATACAGCCAGGGGAAGAGACCCAGTACTTC. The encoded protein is CASSIQPGEETQYF.

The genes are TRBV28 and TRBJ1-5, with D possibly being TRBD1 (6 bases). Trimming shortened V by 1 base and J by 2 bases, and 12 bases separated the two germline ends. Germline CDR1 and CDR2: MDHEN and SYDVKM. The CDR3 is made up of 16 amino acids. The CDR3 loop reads CASSLYRVGGNQPQHF. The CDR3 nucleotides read TGTGCCAGCAGTTTATACAGGGTGGGGGGCAATCAGCCCCAGCATTTT.

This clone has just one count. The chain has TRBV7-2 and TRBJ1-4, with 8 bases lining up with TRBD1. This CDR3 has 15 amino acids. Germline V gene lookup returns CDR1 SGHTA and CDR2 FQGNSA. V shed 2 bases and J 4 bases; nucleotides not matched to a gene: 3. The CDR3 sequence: CASSLTGGFNEKLFF. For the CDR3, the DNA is TGTGCCAGCAGCTTAACAGGGGGATTTAATGAAAAACTGTTTTTT.

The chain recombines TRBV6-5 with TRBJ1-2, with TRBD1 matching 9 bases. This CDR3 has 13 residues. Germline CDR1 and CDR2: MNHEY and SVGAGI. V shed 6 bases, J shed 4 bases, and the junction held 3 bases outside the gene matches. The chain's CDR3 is CASSLQGAYGYTF. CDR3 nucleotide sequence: TGTGCCAGCAGCTTACAGGGGGCCTATGGCTACACCTTC.

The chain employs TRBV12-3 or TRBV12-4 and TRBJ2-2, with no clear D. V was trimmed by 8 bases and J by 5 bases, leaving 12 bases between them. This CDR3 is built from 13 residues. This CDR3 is CASEGKRTGELFF. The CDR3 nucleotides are TGTGCCAGCGAAGGAAAGAGGACCGGGGAGCTGTTTTTT.